Below, 14 T cell receptor beta chains from the same sample are listed, as sequenced in a study of T-cell memory formation after mild COVID-19. MiXCR, applied by TCRdb to the 5' RACE reads, yields one record per CDR3 protein. The sample consists of just under 550,000 distinct CDR3 sequences, around 21% of them appearing once. The sequencing sample was made of PBMCs or a T cell subset sorted from them (not recorded which). The receptors were gathered from an adult woman who had mild COVID-19 (a few samples of this study predate the infection). Cell type and time point are not known.

In this sample, this clonotype turned up a few times. The chain links TRBV6-5 to TRBJ2-1, with 10 bases fitting TRBD2. CDR1 MNHEY and CDR2 SVGAGI come from the germline V gene. The CDR3 consists of 18 residues. J was trimmed by 0 bases and V by 2 bases; bases with no gene match: 7. The CDR3 protein is CASSYGTSVQSSYNEQFF. CDR3 DNA: TGTGCCAGCAGTTACGGGACTAGCGTACAGAGCTCCTACAATGAGCAGTTCTTC.

The chain is built from TRBV20-1 and TRBJ2-7; D possibly corresponds to TRBD1 (6 bases). CDR1 DFQATT and CDR2 SNEGSKA come from the germline V gene (reference sequence). This CDR3 comprises 15 residues. Trimming cost V 0 bases and J 3 bases, with 15 bases left between them. The CDR3 DNA reads as TGCAGTGCTAGAGATGATCCAGGGGCGGGCTACGAGCAGTACTTC. Translating gives CSARDDPGAGYEQYF.

This clonotype showed up just a few times. This chain connects TRBV19 to TRBJ1-1; D may be TRBD1 (5 bases). The V and J ends lost 3 bases and 1 base respectively, with 9 bases between them. Germline CDR1 LNHDA, CDR2 SQIVND (reference sequence). The CDR3 loop spans 14 amino acids. CDR3 in amino acids: CASSMWQGNTEAFF. The CDR3 coding sequence is TGTGCCAGTAGTATGTGGCAGGGGAACACTGAAGCTTTCTTT.

This clonotype was counted at least ten times. A read error may produce the germline difference seen at one junction end. The V call is TRBV5-1, the J call TRBJ2-7; 10 nucleotides align to TRBD1. From germline, CDR1 is SGHRS and CDR2 YFSETQ. CDR3 length equals 14 residues. CDR3 in amino acids: CASSSGTGVYEQYF. CDR3 bases: TGTGCCAGCAGTAGTGGGACAGGGGTCTACGAGCAGTACTTC.

The V and J genes are TRBV7-9 and TRBJ1-2; the match to TRBD1 covers 8 bases. Germline V gene lookup returns CDR1 SEHNR and CDR2 FQNEAQ (reference sequence). J was trimmed by 0 bases and V by 5 bases; bases with no gene match: 8. The CDR3 covers 16 residues. In DNA form, the CDR3 reads TGTGCCAGCAGCCCCCGGGACAGGAGCGCTAACTATGGCTACACCTTC. Translated, it gives CASSPRDRSANYGYTF.

This rearrangement joins TRBV7-2 to TRBJ2-3; unclear D gene. The V end was cut by 1 base, the J end by 5 bases, with 13 bases between. This CDR3 comprises 15 residues. Germline values: CDR1 SGHTA, CDR2 FQGNSA. The CDR3 region is CASSLVWLLRDTQYF. The CDR3 DNA sequence: TGTGCCAGCAGCTTAGTATGGCTCTTGCGAGATACGCAGTATTTT.

J is TRBJ1-1 and V is TRBV12-3 or TRBV12-4, with D uncertain. V shed 3 bases and J shed 1 base, with 18 bases lying between them. The CDR3 has 17 amino acids. The CDR3 is CASSFRFGRRWNTEAFF. The CDR3 nucleotides are TGTGCCAGCAGTTTTAGGTTCGGGAGACGTTGGAACACTGAAGCTTTCTTT.

The CDR3 coding sequence is TGCGCCAGCAGCCAAGATCGTACCCCGAACAATGAGCAGTTCTTC. As protein: CASSQDRTPNNEQFF. V and J are TRBV4-1 and TRBJ2-1; no clear D gene. The germline V and J ends were trimmed by 0 bases and 5 bases, with 11 bases remaining between them. The CDR3 extends over 15 amino acids. Germline-derived CDR1 and CDR2 are MGHRA and YSYEKL.

This clonotype turned up a few times. The V and J genes are TRBV4-3 and TRBJ2-7; 8 nucleotides align to TRBD1. Germline V gene data show CDR1 as LGHNA and CDR2 as YSLEER. The trim removed 3 bases at V and 6 bases at J, leaving 4 bases unmatched. The length of the CDR3 is 13 residues. Written as DNA, the CDR3 is TGCGCCAGCAGCCATGGGACAGGCGCCGAGCAGTACTTC. Translated: CASSHGTGAEQYF.

The chain employs TRBV12-3 or TRBV12-4 and TRBJ2-3; 14 bases fit TRBD2. V gave up 3 bases and J gave up 3 bases; unmatched junction bases: 11. The CDR3 length is 19 residues. The CDR3 spells CASSFSSGLAGVFTDTQYF. The CDR3 coding sequence is TGTGCCAGCAGTTTTTCGTCGGGACTAGCGGGAGTTTTTACAGATACGCAGTATTTT.

J is TRBJ1-5 and V is TRBV6-2 or TRBV6-3; possibly TRBD1 for D (5 bases). This CDR3 contains 15 residues. V shed 0 bases and J shed 5 bases, with 11 bases lying between them. Germline loops: CDR1 MNHEY, CDR2 SVGEGT. CDR3 sequence reads: CASSYSSGGHQPQHF. The CDR3 DNA sequence: TGTGCCAGCAGTTACTCGTCCGGGGGACATCAGCCCCAGCATTTT.

The chain is built from TRBV20-1 and TRBJ2-1; no clear D gene. V lost 6 bases to trimming and J lost 1 base, with 13 bases between them. The CDR3 has 14 residues. In germline, CDR1 is DFQATT, CDR2 SNEGSKA (reference sequence). Written as DNA, the CDR3 is TGCAGTGCAGACTCTAGTGGTTCCTACAATGAGCAGTTCTTC. It specifies CSADSSGSYNEQFF.

The rearrangement joins TRBV18 to TRBJ1-1, with D possibly TRBD1 on 6 matching bases. The CDR3 is made up of 13 amino acids. From germline, CDR1 is KGHSH and CDR2 LQKENI. V was cut by 3 bases and J by 1 base, with 6 bases left in between. The CDR3 here is CASSPGANTEAFF. The CDR3 nucleotides read TGTGCCAGCTCACCGGGGGCGAACACTGAAGCTTTCTTT.

This clonotype was observed a few times. The rearrangement uses TRBV10-3 and TRBJ2-3; D call uncertain. The CDR3 consists of 13 residues. From germline, CDR1 is ENHRY and CDR2 SYGVKD. The V and J ends lost 8 bases and 0 bases respectively, with 9 bases between them. The CDR3 loop is CAILDGSTDTQYF. Written as DNA, the CDR3 is TGTGCCATCCTCGACGGGAGCACAGATACGCAGTATTTT.